The 25 T cell receptor beta chains reported below all come from one sample, sequenced in a study of preoperative IRX-2 immunotherapy in early breast cancer. As to treatment: preoperative locoregional IRX-2 cytokine immunotherapy. Profiling relied on immunoSEQ multiplex PCR, and the TCRdb table lists in-frame clones only, not all of them. Of some 30,000 clones listed, around 90% were seen once; the top ten hold just over 9.5%. This material was acquired from a patient treated with IRX-2 immunotherapy. The receptors come from a human donor with breast cancer.

This sequence joins TRBV5-1 and TRBJ1-2; possible D gene TRBD1, 6 bases. The V end was cut by 2 bases, the J end by 8 bases, with 16 bases between. CDR3 length: 14 amino acids. CDR1 is SGHRS, CDR2 YFSETQ, per germline. CDR3 amino acids: CASSFTGRSEGYTF. CDR3 coding DNA: TGCGCCAGCAGCTTCACAGGGAGGTCGGAAGGCTACACCTTC.

The sample holds a few counts of this clone. The gene calls are TRBV4-1 and TRBJ2-1; 7 nucleotides align to TRBD1. Germline V gives CDR1 MGHRA, CDR2 YSYEKL. V was pared by 5 bases and J by 5 bases, with 6 bases of the junction left unmatched. CDR3 length: 14 residues. The CDR3 loop reads CASSFSQGNNEQFF. CDR3 sequence (DNA): TGCGCCAGCAGCTTTTCACAGGGGAACAATGAGCAGTTCTTC.

Only one count was recorded for this clone. V gene TRBV10-2 combines with J gene TRBJ1-2; D gene ambiguous. Trimming cost V 2 bases and J 4 bases, with 14 bases left between them. Germline CDR1 is WSHSY and CDR2 is SAAADI. The CDR3 has 15 residues. CDR3 nucleotides: TGCGCCAGCAGTGAGCGAGGGCAGGAAACCTATGGCTACACCTTC. Its translation is CASSERGQETYGYTF.

V usage is TRBV19 and J usage is TRBJ1-2, with a tentative D call TRBD1 (5 bases). The CDR3 loop spans 13 amino acids. With 5 bases removed from V and 3 bases from J, the gap between germline ends came to 10 bases. Germline CDR1 and CDR2: LNHDA and SQIVND (reference sequence). CDR3 in DNA: TGTGCCAGTAGTGATGAGGGGTACTATGGCTACACCTTC. Protein sequence: CASSDEGYYGYTF.

The chain carries TRBV18 and TRBJ2-3, with D possibly being TRBD2 (6 bases). Looked up from germline, CDR1 is KGHSH and CDR2 is LQKENI. This CDR3 is built from 14 residues. Trimming shortened V by 2 bases and J by 5 bases, and 11 bases separated the two germline ends. The CDR3 is CASSPSGELDTQYF. DNA of the CDR3: TGTGCCAGCTCACCATCGGGGGAGCTAGATACGCAGTATTTT.

V is TRBV9 and J is TRBJ2-3; D perhaps matches TRBD2 (6 bases). The ends were cut back, 4 bases at V and 2 bases at J, with 14 bases in the middle. Per the germline V gene, CDR1 is SGDLS and CDR2 is YYNGEE. This CDR3 has 15 amino acids. CDR3 nucleotides: TGTGCCAGCAGCCACGGGACTGGGTCCACAGATACGCAGTATTTT. It yields the protein CASSHGTGSTDTQYF.

The chain links TRBV5-6 to TRBJ1-3; 7 nucleotides agree with TRBD1. CDR1 and CDR2 (germline): SGHDT, YYEEEE. With 4 bases clipped from V and 0 bases from J, the junction kept 10 bases outside the gene matches. There are 17 residues in the CDR3. As DNA, the CDR3 is TGTGCCAGCAGCCTGGGACAGACGGGGTACTCTGGAAACACCATATATTTT. Its translation: CASSLGQTGYSGNTIYF. Complete variable domain (other parts from reference TRBV5-6 and TRBJ1-3): DAGVTQSPTHLIKTRGQQVTLRCSPKSGHDTVSWYQQALGQGPQFIFQYYEEEERQRGNFPDRFSGHQFPNYSSELNVNALLLGDSALYLCASSLGQTGYSGNTIYFGEGSWLTVV.

The J gene is TRBJ2-7, the V gene TRBV5-5; D remains ambiguous. The length of the CDR3 is 13 residues. Germline V gene lookup returns CDR1 SGHKS and CDR2 YYEKEE (reference sequence). V shed 1 base and J shed 5 bases, with 10 bases lying between them. For the CDR3, the DNA is TGTGCCAGCAGCTTGATTCGGACCCACGAGCAGTACTTC. Its translation is CASSLIRTHEQYF.

The V gene is TRBV27, the J gene TRBJ2-5, with D perhaps TRBD2 (6 bases). The CDR3 contains 13 residues. V was clipped by 6 bases and J by 2 bases, with 10 bases between them. Germline loops: CDR1 MNHEY, CDR2 SMNVEV (reference sequence). The DNA for the CDR3 is TGTGCCAGCAGGATTAGCGGACAAGAGACCCAGTACTTC. It yields the protein CASRISGQETQYF.

This clone was seen a single time. J is TRBJ2-2 and V is TRBV5-1; 11 nucleotides align to TRBD1. The J segment lost 6 bases and the V segment lost 4 bases, leaving 8 bases of the junction unmatched. This CDR3 has 16 amino acids. Germline assignment: CDR1 SGHRS and CDR2 YFSETQ. The CDR3 sequence: CASSKTGQGASGELFF. CDR3 nucleotide sequence: TGCGCCAGCAGCAAAACAGGACAGGGGGCCTCCGGGGAGCTGTTTTTT.

The chain joins TRBV9 to TRBJ1-6, with 7 positions matching TRBD1. The germline CDR1 and CDR2 sequences are SGDLS and YYNGEE. The V gene end was trimmed by 3 bases and the J gene end by 4 bases; junction bases not matched to a gene: 1. The CDR3 length is 14 residues. The CDR3 nucleotides read TGTGCCAGCAGCGGGGACAGTTATAATTCACCCCTCCACTTT. It is translated as CASSGDSYNSPLHF.

This chain joins TRBV28 and TRBJ2-3; D possibly corresponds to TRBD1 (5 bases). The V gene lost 7 bases and the J gene lost 4 bases, with 12 bases spanning the gap. There are 13 residues in the CDR3. Germline CDR1 and CDR2: MDHEN and SYDVKM. The CDR3 nucleotides read TGTGCCAGCAAACCTCAGGGTCCAGATACGCAGTATTTT. Translating it yields CASKPQGPDTQYF.

The genes are TRBV6-5 and TRBJ1-2; 9 bases are shared with TRBD1. V lost 6 bases, J lost 7 bases, and 6 bases stayed unmatched. Germline V gives CDR1 MNHEY, CDR2 SVGAGI. The CDR3 runs to 13 residues. In DNA form, the CDR3 reads TGTGCCAGCAGACCACAGGGGGCGGGTGGCTACACCTTC. Amino acids: CASRPQGAGGYTF.

The gene calls are TRBV9 and TRBJ2-7; no clear D. Germline CDR1 SGDLS, CDR2 YYNGEE. This CDR3 contains 13 residues. Trimming took 3 bases from V and 7 from J, leaving 14 bases between them. The CDR3 sequence is CASSATSYPEQYF. CDR3 coding DNA: TGTGCCAGCAGCGCAACGTCCTATCCGGAGCAGTACTTC.

The gene calls are TRBV7-8 and TRBJ2-7, with 13 bases identical to TRBD2. Looked up from germline, CDR1 is SGHVS and CDR2 is FQNEAQ. V lost 5 bases and J lost 4; bases outside the gene matches: 5. This CDR3 comprises 15 residues. DNA of the CDR3: TGTGCCAGCAGCGTGGGGACTAGCGGGAATTACGAGCAGTACTTC. This translates into CASSVGTSGNYEQYF.

The V gene is TRBV10-3, the J gene TRBJ1-1, with D possibly matching TRBD1 (5 bases). The V gene lost 6 bases and the J gene lost 5 bases, with 19 bases spanning the gap. Per germline, CDR1 ENHRY and CDR2 SYGVKD. The CDR3 sequence is 15 residues long. As DNA, the CDR3 is TGTGCCATCAGGGCCTCGGGGCCTAATGGGACTGAAGCTTTCTTT. It encodes CAIRASGPNGTEAFF.

The J gene is TRBJ2-1, the V gene TRBV28; TRBD1 aligns across 7 bases. The CDR3 has 13 residues. After removal of 6 bases from V and 6 bases from J, the junction contained 5 bases not matched to a gene. Germline CDR1 is MDHEN and CDR2 is SYDVKM. The CDR3 loop is CASSPTGVNEQFF. CDR3 sequence (DNA): TGTGCCAGCAGCCCCACAGGGGTCAATGAGCAGTTCTTC. Looking up the rest from reference TRBV28 and TRBJ2-1 gives the full variable domain: DVKVTQSSRYLVKRTGEKVFLECVQDMDHENMFWYRQDPGLGLRLIYFSYDVKMKEKGDIPEGYSVSREKKERFSLILESASTNQTSMYLCASSPTGVNEQFFGPGTRLTVL.

The rearrangement links TRBV5-4 to TRBJ1-2; 8 bases map to TRBD1. Looked up from germline, CDR1 is SGHNT and CDR2 is YYREEE (reference sequence). Trimming took 4 bases from V and 6 from J; bases not matched to a gene: 8. The CDR3 covers 14 residues. The CDR3, as DNA: TGTGCCAGCAGCGGAAACCAGGGGGCTAATGGCTACACCTTC. Protein: CASSGNQGANGYTF.

V and J are TRBV6-1 and TRBJ2-5; D ambiguous. This CDR3 has 11 residues. The germline CDR1 and CDR2 sequences are MNHNS and SASEGT. The V and J ends lost 4 bases and 3 bases respectively, with 3 bases between them. The CDR3 protein is CASSAKETQYF. The CDR3 DNA reads as TGTGCCAGCAGTGCCAAAGAGACCCAGTACTTC.

The chain uses TRBV7-6 and TRBJ2-3; D unresolved. Between the trimmed V and J ends, which lost 0 bases and 6 bases, there was a span of 7 bases. The CDR3 covers 13 residues. Germline values: CDR1 SGHVS, CDR2 FNYEAQ. The CDR3 reads CASSLAPGDTQYF. In DNA form, the CDR3 reads TGTGCCAGCAGCTTAGCCCCAGGCGATACGCAGTATTTT.

The chain uses TRBV9 and TRBJ2-1, with D hard to call. The ends were cut back, 1 base at V and 8 bases at J, with 7 bases in the middle. Germline CDR1 reads SGDLS; CDR2 reads YYNGEE. This CDR3 has 12 residues. The CDR3 reads CASSVSLDEQFF. DNA for the CDR3: TGTGCCAGCAGCGTAAGCCTCGATGAGCAGTTCTTC.

J is TRBJ1-5 and V is TRBV4-1; D is perhaps TRBD1 (6 bases). Germline CDR1 MGHRA, CDR2 YSYEKL. Trimming shortened V by 0 bases and J by 1 base, and 10 bases separated the two germline ends. This CDR3 region has 16 residues. The CDR3 region is CASSQDGGASNQPQHF. CDR3 in DNA: TGCGCCAGCAGCCAAGACGGGGGGGCGAGCAATCAGCCCCAGCATTTT.

Here the CDR3 reads CASSYNGPTGLYGYTF. The CDR3 DNA follows: TGTGCCAGCAGTTACAACGGGCCGACAGGGCTGTATGGCTACACCTTC. The rearrangement joins TRBV6-5 to TRBJ1-2; 7 positions match TRBD1. Germline V gene sequence: CDR1 MNHEY, CDR2 SVGAGI. The ends lost 2 bases at V and 5 bases at J; junction bases unmatched: 11. This CDR3 has 16 residues.

V is TRBV12-5 and J is TRBJ2-1; D gene unclear. Trimming pared 2 bases from V and 7 bases from J, leaving 9 bases between. Germline CDR1 and CDR2: LGHNT and FRNRAP. This CDR3 region has 13 residues. The CDR3 DNA reads as TGTGCTAGTGGTTTGCGCCCTGAGAATGAGCAGTTCTTC. Protein: CASGLRPENEQFF.

The chain couples TRBV28 to TRBJ1-4; maybe TRBD1 (5 bases). V was shortened by 6 bases and J by 10 bases, with 12 bases between the two germline ends. This CDR3 contains 12 residues. In germline, CDR1 is MDHEN, CDR2 SYDVKM. This CDR3 reads CASRWDRRKLFF. The CDR3 DNA is TGTGCCAGCAGATGGGACCGTCGAAAACTGTTTTTT.